What follows are 9 T cell receptor beta chains derived from one specimen sequenced in a study of OX40 agonist ivuxolimab in advanced cancers. Some clones are missing from TCRdb's copy, which holds only in-frame ones; the method was immunoSEQ multiplex PCR. The sample includes roughly 67,000 clones, approximately 85% of them seen just once. This specimen was CD4+ or CD8+ T cells sorted from blood, taken in a trial of the OX40 agonist ivuxolimab. Receptors were obtained from an adult with an advanced solid tumor such as melanoma, head and neck, liver or kidney cancer.

The gene calls are TRBV28 and TRBJ1-3; D is uncertain. This CDR3 region has 14 residues. Germline V gene sequence: CDR1 MDHEN, CDR2 SYDVKM. Between the trimmed V and J ends, which lost 3 bases and 9 bases, there was a span of 15 bases. CDR3 nucleotide sequence: TGTGCCAGCAGTTTGTCCAACCGGGTCGGCACCATATATTTT. Translating gives CASSLSNRVGTIYF.

This chain connects TRBV30 to TRBJ2-3, with 7 bases fitting TRBD2. The germline CDR1 and CDR2 sequences are GTSNPN and SVGIG (reference sequence). This CDR3 spans 15 amino acids. Trimming took 8 bases from V and 4 from J; bases not matched to a gene: 15. The chain's CDR3 is CAQDMESGNSDTQYF. Here the CDR3 DNA reads TGTGCCCAGGATATGGAGAGCGGGAACTCAGATACGCAGTATTTT.

This chain connects TRBV5-1 to TRBJ2-2; D possibly uses TRBD1 or TRBD2 (5 bases each). Germline V gives CDR1 SGHRS, CDR2 YFSETQ. V lost 4 bases and J 5 bases, leaving 24 bases between the germline ends. CDR3 length: 18 amino acids. CDR3 sequence reads: CASSDDGIGEIATGELFF. CDR3 DNA: TGCGCCAGCAGCGACGATGGGATAGGGGAGATAGCGACCGGGGAGCTGTTTTTT.

The chain joins TRBV5-1 to TRBJ2-7; no clear D gene. Germline loops: CDR1 SGHRS, CDR2 YFSETQ. The CDR3 has 14 residues. The CDR3 loop is CADSGTFTPYEQYF. Written as DNA, the CDR3 is TGCGCGGATTCCGGAACCTTCACTCCCTACGAGCAGTACTTC.

This clone was recorded a few times. V is TRBV18 and J is TRBJ2-3; 7 bases agree with TRBD1. Germline V gene sequence: CDR1 KGHSH, CDR2 LQKENI. V trimming: 5 bases; J trimming: 0 bases; junction bases outside the gene matches: 5. This CDR3 region has 15 residues. The CDR3 region has the DNA TGTGCCAGCTCAGGGGGACAGCGAAGCACAGATACGCAGTATTTT. Translation gives CASSGGQRSTDTQYF.

V and J are TRBV18 and TRBJ2-5, with D uncertain. Germline CDR1 reads KGHSH; CDR2 reads LQKENI. Trimming took 2 bases from V and 5 from J, leaving 9 bases between them. This CDR3 region has 13 residues. This CDR3 is CASSPGLDETQYF. The CDR3 bases are TGTGCCAGCTCACCAGGCTTGGACGAGACCCAGTACTTC.

The rearrangement joins TRBV6-1 to TRBJ1-3, with D possibly being TRBD1 (6 bases). The V gene lost 4 bases and the J gene lost 8 bases, with 15 bases spanning the gap. This CDR3 spans 14 amino acids. Per germline, CDR1 MNHNS and CDR2 SASEGT. CDR3 in amino acids: CASSVRGDRDTIYF. As DNA, the CDR3 is TGTGCCAGCAGTGTCAGGGGTGATAGAGACACCATATATTTT.

The rearrangement uses TRBV28 and TRBJ2-2, with D possibly TRBD2 on 6 matching bases. This CDR3 comprises 15 residues. The V gene's germline CDR1 is MDHEN and CDR2 SYDVKM. Between the trimmed V and J ends, which lost 1 base and 4 bases, there was a span of 10 bases. The CDR3 reads CASSLLEGFTGELFF. The CDR3 DNA reads TGTGCCAGCAGTTTATTGGAGGGTTTCACCGGGGAGCTGTTTTTT. Using reference TRBV28 and TRBJ2-2 for the parts outside the CDR3, the full variable domain is DVKVTQSSRYLVKRTGEKVFLECVQDMDHENMFWYRQDPGLGLRLIYFSYDVKMKEKGDIPEGYSVSREKKERFSLILESASTNQTSMYLCASSLLEGFTGELFFGEGSRLTVL.

The V and J genes are TRBV5-6 and TRBJ1-3, with unresolved D. Germline CDR1 SGHDT, CDR2 YYEEEE. Trimming took off 0 bases at V and 3 bases at J, with 10 bases between the two ends. This CDR3 has 15 amino acids. DNA for the CDR3: TGTGCCAGCAGCTTGGCGGGTACTGATGGAAACACCATATATTTT. This codes for CASSLAGTDGNTIYF. Complete variable domain (other parts from reference TRBV5-6 and TRBJ1-3): DAGVTQSPTHLIKTRGQQVTLRCSPKSGHDTVSWYQQALGQGPQFIFQYYEEEERQRGNFPDRFSGHQFPNYSSELNVNALLLGDSALYLCASSLAGTDGNTIYFGEGSWLTVV.